The 5 T cell receptor beta chains in this list originate from one sample, sequenced in a study of radiotherapy plus CTLA-4 blockade in lung cancer. The method was immunoSEQ multiplex PCR; TCRdb's version includes in-frame clones alone and lacks a portion of them. The data show about 50,000 clones, roughly 73% seen once. The source material was peripheral blood, sampled from a patient treated with radiotherapy plus ipilimumab. Receptors were obtained from a human donor with non-small cell lung cancer who had a complete response to radiotherapy plus ipilimumab.

A few counts support this clone. This rearrangement joins TRBV7-2 to TRBJ1-1; a weak D match, TRBD1 (6 bases). Trimming cost V 2 bases and J 5 bases, with 15 bases left between them. Germline CDR1 SGHTA, CDR2 FQGNSA. The CDR3 spans 15 residues. The CDR3, as DNA: TGTGCCAGCAGCTTACAGGGACAAATCGAAACTGAAGCTTTCTTT. Its protein product is CASSLQGQIETEAFF.

The J gene is TRBJ2-2, the V gene TRBV2; possible D gene TRBD2, 7 bases. With 4 bases removed from V and 4 bases from J, the gap between germline ends came to 13 bases. The CDR3 loop spans 15 amino acids. Per the germline V gene, CDR1 is SNHLY and CDR2 is FYNNEI. The CDR3 region has the DNA TGTGCCAGCAGTGTGGGGGGGCGGGGCACCGGGGAGCTGTTTTTT. It codes for CASSVGGRGTGELFF.

A few counts support this clone. The same CDR3 also results from other DNA sequences found in this sample. CDR3 sequence (DNA): TGCGCCAGCAGTGGACAGGGCGGCTACGAGCAGTACTTC. Translated: CASSGQGGYEQYF. The rearrangement uses TRBV10-2 and TRBJ2-7, with TRBD1 matching over 7 bases. The CDR3 length is 13 residues. CDR1 is WSHSY, CDR2 SAAADI, per germline. With 4 bases clipped from V and 3 bases from J, the junction kept 3 bases outside the gene matches.

The rearrangement uses TRBV10-2 and TRBJ1-2; TRBD1 matches at 9 bases. This CDR3 spans 15 amino acids. Germline CDR1 WSHSY, CDR2 SAAADI. V shed 3 bases and J 5 bases; nucleotides not matched to a gene: 7. The CDR3 is CASSDPTGGVYGYTF. CDR3 nucleotides: TGCGCCAGCAGTGACCCGACAGGGGGAGTTTATGGCTACACCTTC.

The chain recombines TRBV5-6 with TRBJ2-3, with TRBD1 matching 11 bases. In germline, CDR1 is SGHDT, CDR2 YYEEEE. V was pared by 4 bases and J by 3 bases, with 7 bases of the junction left unmatched. This CDR3 comprises 16 residues. The CDR3, as DNA: TGTGCCAGCAGCGCGGGGACAGGGGGTTTTACAGATACGCAGTATTTT. Translating gives CASSAGTGGFTDTQYF.